These 32 T cell receptor beta chains share one sample of origin, sequenced in a study of blood T cell repertoires in COVID-19. Profiling relied on immunoSEQ multiplex PCR, and the TCRdb table lists in-frame clones only, not all of them. The repertoire includes roughly 350,000 clones, around nine tenths of them detected once, and 6% to 8.5% sits in the top ten. Sequenced: peripheral blood. These receptors were collected from a woman in her 70s with COVID-19, enrolled during active disease.

V usage is TRBV4-3 and J usage is TRBJ1-5, with a weak D call TRBD1 (5 bases). The CDR3 totals 15 residues. V dropped 0 bases and J dropped 5 bases, with 11 bases sitting between them. Germline lookup yields CDR1 LGHNA and CDR2 YSLEER. This CDR3 reads CASSQEAAGYQPQHF. The CDR3 DNA reads as TGCGCCAGCAGCCAAGAGGCGGCAGGGTATCAGCCCCAGCATTTT.

The chain combines TRBV4-1 with TRBJ2-2; 14 nucleotides line up with TRBD2. The CDR3 contains 20 residues. Germline V gives CDR1 MGHRA, CDR2 YSYEKL. With 0 bases clipped from V and 2 bases from J, the junction kept 8 bases outside the gene matches. CDR3 sequence reads: CASSQEYGTSGGRNTGELFF. DNA for the CDR3: TGCGCCAGCAGCCAAGAATACGGGACTAGCGGGGGCCGAAACACCGGGGAGCTGTTTTTT.

This clone occurred a few times. This chain links TRBV5-6 with TRBJ2-7, with 7 positions matching TRBD1. Trimming took 4 bases from V and 3 from J; bases not matched to a gene: 10. The CDR3 extends over 15 amino acids. Per germline, CDR1 SGHDT and CDR2 YYEEEE. CDR3 amino acids: CASSLRQGWVYEQYF. DNA of the CDR3: TGTGCCAGCAGCCTTAGACAGGGATGGGTCTACGAGCAGTACTTC.

As for this clone: This sample includes further DNA sequences coding for the same CDR3. V is TRBV5-4 and J is TRBJ1-1; D may be TRBD1 (5 bases). V dropped 4 bases and J dropped 0 bases, with 10 bases sitting between them. Germline lookup yields CDR1 SGHNT and CDR2 YYREEE (reference sequence). The CDR3 has 14 amino acids. In nucleotides, the CDR3 is TGTGCCAGCAGCCTAGACAGCATGAACACTGAAGCTTTCTTT. Translating gives CASSLDSMNTEAFF.

The count of this clone is one. The CDR3 DNA is TGTGCCAGTAGTACGCGACAGCTGAGTGAAAAACTGTTTTTT. Protein sequence: CASSTRQLSEKLFF. The chain recombines TRBV19 with TRBJ1-4; maybe TRBD1 (5 bases). The length of the CDR3 is 14 residues. V was shortened by 4 bases and J by 7 bases, with 13 bases between the two germline ends. Germline CDR1 is LNHDA and CDR2 is SQIVND (reference sequence).

The rearrangement links TRBV13 to TRBJ2-5, with a weak D call TRBD2 (6 bases). V was trimmed by 5 bases and J by 1 base, leaving 17 bases between them. The length of the CDR3 is 16 residues. Germline CDR1 is PRHDT and CDR2 is FYEKMQ (reference sequence). In DNA form, the CDR3 reads TGTGCCAGCAGCCTCCGGGACTGGGGGATCCAAGAGACCCAGTACTTC. Translation gives CASSLRDWGIQETQYF.

This clone was seen once. The chain employs TRBV30 and TRBJ1-2, with TRBD1 identical over 8 bases. V trimming: 0 bases; J trimming: 4 bases; junction bases outside the gene matches: 4. In germline, CDR1 is GTSNPN, CDR2 SVGIG (reference sequence). This CDR3 contains 14 residues. Here the CDR3 DNA reads TGTGCCTGGAGTGTGGGACAGGCCCTCTATGGCTACACCTTC. It yields the protein CAWSVGQALYGYTF.

This clone was seen only once. The genes are TRBV7-2 and TRBJ2-5; D remains ambiguous. CDR1 and CDR2 from the germline V gene are SGHTA and FQGNSA. CDR3 length: 15 residues. Trimming left V 2 bases short and J 5 bases short, with 15 bases between. DNA of the CDR3: TGTGCCAGCAGCTTAACAGCTCCCCGTCGGGAGACCCAGTACTTC. Its translation: CASSLTAPRRETQYF.

The rearrangement joins TRBV4-3 to TRBJ2-5; tentative D call: TRBD1 (6 bases). Per the germline V gene, CDR1 is LGHNA and CDR2 is YSLEER. The CDR3 runs 16 residues. Between the trimmed V and J ends, which lost 2 bases and 4 bases, there was a span of 17 bases. DNA for the CDR3: TGCGCCAGCAGCCAATCAGGGACAATCATGGGAGAGACCCAGTACTTC. Protein product: CASSQSGTIMGETQYF.

This chain connects TRBV2 to TRBJ1-2; D ambiguous. Trimming removed 6 bases at V and 8 bases at J, with 16 bases between. CDR1 and CDR2 (germline): SNHLY, FYNNEI. CDR3 length: 13 amino acids. CDR3 sequence reads: CASSPDMEGGYTF. CDR3 in DNA: TGTGCCAGCAGCCCCGACATGGAGGGAGGCTACACCTTC.

The chain links TRBV7-2 to TRBJ1-2; 10 bases match TRBD1. Trimming at V came to 5 bases and at J to 4 bases, leaving 7 bases not matched to a gene. The CDR3 is 15 amino acids. From germline, CDR1 is SGHTA and CDR2 FQGNSA. CDR3 in DNA: TGTGCCAGCAGCCCAAGGACAGGGGGGGGCTATGGCTACACCTTC. It codes for CASSPRTGGGYGYTF.

V is TRBV9 and J is TRBJ2-1; 10 nucleotides align to TRBD1. Germline V gene sequence: CDR1 SGDLS, CDR2 YYNGEE. The CDR3 extends over 15 amino acids. V lost 4 bases, J lost 4 bases, and 5 bases stayed unmatched. CDR3 DNA: TGTGCCAGCAGCTCAGGGGGACAGGGGTACAATGAGCAGTTCTTC. Its translation: CASSSGGQGYNEQFF.

The rearrangement uses TRBV24-1 and TRBJ2-1; TRBD2 might be the D (6 bases). V was pared by 3 bases and J by 7 bases, with 12 bases between. Germline assignment: CDR1 KGHDR and CDR2 SFDVKD. This CDR3 is built from 14 residues. The CDR3 reads CATSDLPGLNEQFF. In DNA form, the CDR3 reads TGTGCCACCAGTGATCTCCCTGGACTAAATGAGCAGTTCTTC.

This chain links TRBV29-1 with TRBJ2-1; perhaps TRBD2 as D (5 bases). The CDR3 runs 14 residues. Between the trimmed V and J ends, which lost 7 bases and 0 bases, there was a span of 13 bases. The germline V gene encodes CDR1 SQVTM and CDR2 ANQGSEA. CDR3 coding DNA: TGCAGCGGGAGGCAGGATGGCTCCTACAATGAGCAGTTCTTC. It is translated as CSGRQDGSYNEQFF.

The gene calls are TRBV6-5 and TRBJ1-6; D might be TRBD1 (6 bases). CDR1 and CDR2 from the germline V gene are MNHEY and SVGAGI. This CDR3 is built from 15 residues. With 0 bases removed from V and 7 bases from J, the gap between germline ends came to 10 bases. CDR3 residues: CASSYSSQGNSPLHF. CDR3 DNA: TGTGCCAGCAGTTACTCGAGTCAGGGGAATTCACCCCTCCACTTT.

This rearrangement joins TRBV5-1 to TRBJ2-1; 10 bases agree with TRBD2. Trimming removed 2 bases from V and 8 bases from J; junction bases left unmatched: 7. Germline assignment: CDR1 SGHRS and CDR2 YFSETQ. This CDR3 comprises 15 residues. The CDR3 DNA is TGCGCCAGCAGCTTTCTAGCGGGGGTACTCTATGAGCAGTTCTTC. This codes for CASSFLAGVLYEQFF.

The genes are TRBV10-3 and TRBJ1-2; D possibly corresponds to TRBD1 (6 bases). Trimming took 4 bases from V and 8 from J, leaving 11 bases between them. Germline values: CDR1 ENHRY, CDR2 SYGVKD. This CDR3 contains 12 residues. The CDR3 here is CAISATGLGYTF. The CDR3 nucleotides are TGTGCCATCAGTGCCACAGGGCTCGGCTACACCTTC.

The chain recombines TRBV5-1 with TRBJ2-5; possibly TRBD2 for D (6 bases). V dropped 4 bases and J dropped 5 bases, with 21 bases sitting between them. Germline lookup yields CDR1 SGHRS and CDR2 YFSETQ. The CDR3 totals 16 residues. In DNA, the CDR3 is TGCGCCAGCAGCCCCGTTGGAGGGAAGGTAGGCGAGACCCAGTACTTC. Its protein product is CASSPVGGKVGETQYF.

This clone was seen only a few times. The chain uses TRBV19 and TRBJ1-1, with D unclear. CDR1 and CDR2 from the germline V gene are LNHDA and SQIVND (reference sequence). Trimming cost V 6 bases and J 0 bases, with 11 bases left between them. The CDR3 totals 14 residues. CDR3 loop: CASSPHQLNTEAFF. The DNA for the CDR3 is TGTGCCAGTAGCCCACATCAGTTGAACACTGAAGCTTTCTTT.

The chain employs TRBV10-3 and TRBJ1-4; 8 nucleotides line up with TRBD1. CDR1 is ENHRY, CDR2 SYGVKD, per germline. The CDR3 is 15 amino acids. J lost 3 bases, V lost 3 bases, and 3 bases had no gene match. CDR3 loop: CAISDNRGANEKLFF. The DNA of the CDR3 is TGTGCCATCAGTGACAACAGGGGGGCTAATGAAAAACTGTTTTTT.

Here the CDR3 DNA reads TGCGCCAGCAGCTTGGCCGGCAGGCCTATGGTAGATACGCAGTATTTT. It translates to CASSLAGRPMVDTQYF. The chain joins TRBV5-1 to TRBJ2-3; D is uncertain. Germline CDR1 and CDR2: SGHRS and YFSETQ. Deletions cut 0 bases from V and 5 bases from J, with 16 bases between. This CDR3 has 16 residues. Variable domain in full (rest from reference TRBV5-1 and TRBJ2-3): KAGVTQTPRYLIKTRGQQVTLSCSPISGHRSVSWYQQTPGQGLQFLFEYFSETQRNKGNFPGRFSGRQFSNSRSEMNVSTLELGDSALYLCASSLAGRPMVDTQYFGPGTRLTVL.

The rearrangement joins TRBV5-1 to TRBJ1-1, with 7 bases fitting TRBD1. The CDR3 has 15 amino acids. Per the germline V gene, CDR1 is SGHRS and CDR2 is YFSETQ. J was trimmed by 1 base and V by 0 bases; bases with no gene match: 3. The CDR3 region is CASSLVGQTNTEAFF. CDR3 coding DNA: TGCGCCAGCAGCTTGGTGGGACAGACGAACACTGAAGCTTTCTTT.

The V and J genes are TRBV9 and TRBJ2-1; 9 bases match TRBD2. The CDR3 consists of 15 residues. With 5 bases clipped from V and 7 bases from J, the junction kept 10 bases outside the gene matches. Germline lookup yields CDR1 SGDLS and CDR2 YYNGEE. CDR3 protein: CASSDYSGGSNEQFF. In DNA, the CDR3 is TGTGCCAGCAGTGATTATAGCGGGGGATCGAATGAGCAGTTCTTC.

V gene TRBV4-1 combines with J gene TRBJ1-5, with D perhaps matching TRBD1 (6 bases). This CDR3 is 16 amino acids long. The V gene's germline CDR1 is MGHRA and CDR2 YSYEKL. V was clipped by 2 bases and J by 2 bases, with 13 bases between them. The CDR3 loop is CASSQLQGRGNQPQHF. For the CDR3, the DNA is TGCGCCAGCAGCCAATTACAGGGAAGGGGCAATCAGCCCCAGCATTTT.

This clone was seen only a few times. The gene calls are TRBV6-1 and TRBJ1-1, with 10 bases that match TRBD1. The CDR3 has 14 amino acids. V gave up 2 bases and J gave up 7 bases; unmatched junction bases: 4. Germline V gene lookup returns CDR1 MNHNS and CDR2 SASEGT. CDR3 loop: CASSEKGQGFEAFF. CDR3 coding DNA: TGTGCCAGCAGTGAAAAGGGACAGGGGTTTGAAGCTTTCTTT.

CDR3 coding DNA: TGTGCCAGCAAGATAGAGGTCGACGAGCAGTTCTTC. Translating it yields CASKIEVDEQFF. The chain joins TRBV2 to TRBJ2-1, with D uncertain. This CDR3 spans 12 amino acids. Trimming pared 7 bases from V and 10 bases from J, leaving 14 bases between. CDR1 is SNHLY and CDR2 is FYNNEI in the germline V gene.

The rearrangement uses TRBV2 and TRBJ1-1; the match to TRBD1 covers 7 bases. The germline CDR1 and CDR2 sequences are SNHLY and FYNNEI. The V segment lost 6 bases and the J segment 0 bases; nucleotides outside the gene matches: 13. CDR3 length: 17 residues. The CDR3 DNA is TGTGCCAGCAGAAGTATATTGGGACAGCCATTGAACACTGAAGCTTTCTTT. Translating it yields CASRSILGQPLNTEAFF.

The chain couples TRBV20-1 to TRBJ2-5; D is perhaps TRBD1 (6 bases). V was shortened by 5 bases and J by 5 bases, with 9 bases between the two germline ends. The CDR3 runs to 11 residues. Germline CDR1 and CDR2: DFQATT and SNEGSKA (reference sequence). CDR3 amino acids: CSAVRGETQYF. The CDR3, as DNA: TGCAGTGCTGTGAGGGGGGAGACCCAGTACTTC.

V and J are TRBV13 and TRBJ1-6, with D maybe TRBD1 (6 bases). The germline V gene encodes CDR1 PRHDT and CDR2 FYEKMQ (reference sequence). The V end was cut by 8 bases, the J end by 5 bases, with 10 bases between. The length of the CDR3 is 13 residues. CDR3 bases: TGTGCCAGCCGCTGGACAGATAATTCACCCCTCCACTTT. Translation: CASRWTDNSPLHF.

The rearrangement links TRBV6-5 to TRBJ1-1, with 7 bases matching TRBD1. Germline V gene lookup returns CDR1 MNHEY and CDR2 SVGAGI. This CDR3 is built from 14 residues. V trimming: 5 bases; J trimming: 0 bases; junction bases outside the gene matches: 3. CDR3 loop: CASSRDSLNTEAFF. The CDR3 coding sequence is TGTGCCAGCAGTCGGGACAGCTTGAACACTGAAGCTTTCTTT.

The chain employs TRBV4-3 and TRBJ1-1; D unresolved. The CDR3 runs 13 residues. Between the trimmed V and J ends, which lost 6 bases and 1 base, there was a span of 9 bases. The germline V gene has CDR1 LGHNA and CDR2 YSLEER. The CDR3 is CASREQSNTEAFF. DNA of the CDR3: TGCGCCAGCAGAGAACAGTCGAACACTGAAGCTTTCTTT.

This chain's CDR3 is CASSFWEGDQPQHF. CDR3 bases: TGTGCCAGCAGCTTTTGGGAGGGCGATCAGCCCCAGCATTTT. The chain has TRBV5-5 and TRBJ1-5; D gene unclear. Trimming took off 2 bases at V and 5 bases at J, with 11 bases between the two ends. Looked up from germline, CDR1 is SGHKS and CDR2 is YYEKEE (reference sequence). This CDR3 has 14 residues.